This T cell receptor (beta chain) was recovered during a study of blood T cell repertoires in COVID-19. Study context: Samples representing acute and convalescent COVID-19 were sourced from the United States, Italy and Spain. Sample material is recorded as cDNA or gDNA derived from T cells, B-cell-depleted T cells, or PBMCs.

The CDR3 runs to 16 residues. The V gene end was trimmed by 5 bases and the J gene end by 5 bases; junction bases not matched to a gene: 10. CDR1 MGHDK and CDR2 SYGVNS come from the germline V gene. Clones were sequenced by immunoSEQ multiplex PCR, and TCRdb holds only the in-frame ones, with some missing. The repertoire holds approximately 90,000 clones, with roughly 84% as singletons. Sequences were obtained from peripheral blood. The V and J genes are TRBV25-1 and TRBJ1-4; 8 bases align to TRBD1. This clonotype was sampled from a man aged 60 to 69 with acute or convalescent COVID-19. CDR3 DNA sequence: TGTGCCAGCAGTCCACAACGGACAGGGAGAAATGAAAAACTGTTTTTT. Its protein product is CASSPQRTGRNEKLFF.